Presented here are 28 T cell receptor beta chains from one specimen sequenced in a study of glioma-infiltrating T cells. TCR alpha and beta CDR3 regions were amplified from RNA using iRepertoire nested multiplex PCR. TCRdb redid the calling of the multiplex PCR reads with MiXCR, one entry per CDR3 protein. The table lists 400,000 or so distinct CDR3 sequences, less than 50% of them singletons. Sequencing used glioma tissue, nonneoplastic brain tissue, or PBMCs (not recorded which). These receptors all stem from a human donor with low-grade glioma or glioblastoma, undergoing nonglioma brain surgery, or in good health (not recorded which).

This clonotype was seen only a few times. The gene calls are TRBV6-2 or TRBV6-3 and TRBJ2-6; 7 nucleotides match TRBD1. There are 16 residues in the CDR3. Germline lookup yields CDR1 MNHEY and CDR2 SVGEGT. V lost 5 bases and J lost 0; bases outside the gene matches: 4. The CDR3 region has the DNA TGTGCCAGCAGTGTGGACAGGTACTCTGGGGCCAACGTCCTGACTTTC. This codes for CASSVDRYSGANVLTF.

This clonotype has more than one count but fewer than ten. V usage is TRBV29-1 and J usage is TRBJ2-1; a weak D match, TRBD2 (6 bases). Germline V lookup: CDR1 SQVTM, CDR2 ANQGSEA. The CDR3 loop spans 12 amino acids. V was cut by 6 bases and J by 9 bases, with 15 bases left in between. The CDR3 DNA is TGCAGCGTCGGTTGGGGGGAATCTGAGCAGTTCTTC. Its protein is CSVGWGESEQFF.

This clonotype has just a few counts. The chain's CDR3 is CSVGTPYEQYF. DNA of the CDR3: TGCAGCGTTGGAACTCCTTACGAGCAGTACTTC. The V gene is TRBV20-1, the J gene TRBJ2-7; D gene unclear. The CDR3 covers 11 residues. Looked up from germline, CDR1 is DFQATT and CDR2 is SNEGSKA (reference sequence).

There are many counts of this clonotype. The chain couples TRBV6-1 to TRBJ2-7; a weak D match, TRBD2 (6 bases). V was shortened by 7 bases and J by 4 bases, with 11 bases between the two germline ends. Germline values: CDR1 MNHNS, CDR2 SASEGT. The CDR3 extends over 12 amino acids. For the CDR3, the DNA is TGTGCCAGCACCTGGACTATTTACGAGCAGTACTTC. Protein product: CASTWTIYEQYF.

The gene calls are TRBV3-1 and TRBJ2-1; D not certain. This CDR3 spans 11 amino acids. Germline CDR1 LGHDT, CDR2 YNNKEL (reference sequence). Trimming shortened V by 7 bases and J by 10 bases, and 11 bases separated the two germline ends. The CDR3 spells CASIRRREQFF. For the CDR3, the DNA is TGTGCCAGCATCCGACGTCGAGAGCAGTTCTTC.

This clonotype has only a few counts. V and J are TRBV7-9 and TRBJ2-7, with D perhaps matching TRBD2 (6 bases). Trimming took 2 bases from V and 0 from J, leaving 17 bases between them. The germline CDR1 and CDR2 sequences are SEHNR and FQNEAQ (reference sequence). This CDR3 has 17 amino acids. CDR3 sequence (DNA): TGTGCCAGCAGCTTATTAGGCAGGACTAAACTCTCCTACGAGCAGTACTTC. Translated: CASSLLGRTKLSYEQYF.

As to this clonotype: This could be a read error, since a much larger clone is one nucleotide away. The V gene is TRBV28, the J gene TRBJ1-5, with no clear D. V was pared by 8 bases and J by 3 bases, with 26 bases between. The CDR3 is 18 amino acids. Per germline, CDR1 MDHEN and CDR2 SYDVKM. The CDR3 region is CASRHLVVHDRYNQPQHF. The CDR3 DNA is TGTGCCAGCCGCCATCTAGTCGTTCATGACCGGTACAATCAGCCCCAGCATTTT.

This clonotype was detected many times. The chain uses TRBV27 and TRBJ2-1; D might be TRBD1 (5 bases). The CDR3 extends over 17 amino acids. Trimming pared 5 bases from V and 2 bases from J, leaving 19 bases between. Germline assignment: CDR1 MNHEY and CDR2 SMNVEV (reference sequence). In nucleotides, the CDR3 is TGTGCCAGCAGTCCCCGTCCGAGACAGAGGCCCTACAATGAGCAGTTCTTC. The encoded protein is CASSPRPRQRPYNEQFF.

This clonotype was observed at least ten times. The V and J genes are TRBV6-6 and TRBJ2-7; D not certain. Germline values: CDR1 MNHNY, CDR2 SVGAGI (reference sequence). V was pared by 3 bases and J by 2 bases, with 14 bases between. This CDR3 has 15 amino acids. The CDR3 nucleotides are TGTGCCAGCAGTTATAGGGTGGACGGAACCTACGAGCAGTACTTC. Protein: CASSYRVDGTYEQYF.

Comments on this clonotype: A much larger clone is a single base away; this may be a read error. In nucleotides, the CDR3 is TGTGCCAGCAGTTTTCTTAGCGGGACCAGAGATACGCAGTATTTT. This sequence encodes CASSFLSGTRDTQYF. The J gene is TRBJ2-3, the V gene TRBV27, with 8 nucleotides matching TRBD2. This CDR3 region has 15 residues. CDR1 is MNHEY, CDR2 SMNVEV, per germline (reference sequence). The ends lost 3 bases at V and 5 bases at J; junction bases unmatched: 7.

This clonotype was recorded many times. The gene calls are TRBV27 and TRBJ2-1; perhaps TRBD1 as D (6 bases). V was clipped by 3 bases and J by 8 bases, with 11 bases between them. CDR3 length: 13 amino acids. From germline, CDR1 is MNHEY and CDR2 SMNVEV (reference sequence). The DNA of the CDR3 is TGTGCCAGCAGTTTTCAGGGGCGGTATGAGCAGTTCTTC. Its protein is CASSFQGRYEQFF.

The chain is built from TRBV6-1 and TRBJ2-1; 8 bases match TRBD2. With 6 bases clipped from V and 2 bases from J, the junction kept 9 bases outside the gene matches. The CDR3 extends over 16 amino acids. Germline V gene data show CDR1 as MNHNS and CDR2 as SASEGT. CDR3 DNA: TGTGCCAGCAGCCATCTATTTAGCGGGGCCTACAATGAGCAGTTCTTC. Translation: CASSHLFSGAYNEQFF.

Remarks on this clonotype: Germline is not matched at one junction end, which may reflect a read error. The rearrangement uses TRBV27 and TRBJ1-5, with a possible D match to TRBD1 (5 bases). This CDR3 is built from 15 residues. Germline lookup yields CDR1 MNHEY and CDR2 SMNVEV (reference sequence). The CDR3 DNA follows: TGTGCCAGCAGTTTATTATCAGGGTTGGACCAGCCCCATCATTTT. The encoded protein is CASSLLSGLDQPHHF.

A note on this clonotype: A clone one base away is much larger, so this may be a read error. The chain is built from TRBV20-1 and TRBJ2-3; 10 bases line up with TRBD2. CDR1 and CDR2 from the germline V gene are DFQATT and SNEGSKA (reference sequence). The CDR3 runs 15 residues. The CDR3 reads CSAQPGLAVGDRQYF. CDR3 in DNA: TGCAGTGCTCAACCCGGACTAGCGGTGGGAGATAGGCAGTATTTT.

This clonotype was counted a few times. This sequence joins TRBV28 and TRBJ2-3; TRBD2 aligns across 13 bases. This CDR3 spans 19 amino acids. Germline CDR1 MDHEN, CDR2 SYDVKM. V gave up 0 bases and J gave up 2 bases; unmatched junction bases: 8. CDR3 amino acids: CASSLWGTSGELNTDTQYF. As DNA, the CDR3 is TGTGCCAGCAGTTTATGGGGGACTAGCGGGGAGCTTAACACAGATACGCAGTATTTT.

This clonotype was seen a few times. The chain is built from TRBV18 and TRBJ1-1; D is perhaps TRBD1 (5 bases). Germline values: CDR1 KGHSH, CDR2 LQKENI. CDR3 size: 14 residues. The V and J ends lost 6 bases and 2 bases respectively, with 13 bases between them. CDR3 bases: TGTGCCAGCTCCAATATAAGGGGTAACACTGAAGCTTTCTTT. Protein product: CASSNIRGNTEAFF.

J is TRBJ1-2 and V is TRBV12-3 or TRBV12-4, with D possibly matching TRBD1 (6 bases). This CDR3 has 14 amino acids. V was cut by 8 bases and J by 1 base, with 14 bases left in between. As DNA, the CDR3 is TGTGCCAGCCGGGTCGCAGGGGATAACTATGGCTACACCTTC. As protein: CASRVAGDNYGYTF.

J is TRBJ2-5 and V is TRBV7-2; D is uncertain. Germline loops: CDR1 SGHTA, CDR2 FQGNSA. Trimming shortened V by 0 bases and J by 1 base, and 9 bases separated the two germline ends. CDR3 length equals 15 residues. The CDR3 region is CASSLARPIQETQYF. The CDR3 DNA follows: TGTGCCAGCAGCTTAGCGAGACCGATCCAAGAGACCCAGTACTTC.

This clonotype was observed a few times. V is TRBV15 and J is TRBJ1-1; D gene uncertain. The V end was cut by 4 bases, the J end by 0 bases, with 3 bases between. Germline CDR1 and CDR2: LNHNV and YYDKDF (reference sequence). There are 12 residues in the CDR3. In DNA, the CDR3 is TGTGCCACCAGCATTATGAACACTGAAGCTTTCTTT. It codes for CATSIMNTEAFF. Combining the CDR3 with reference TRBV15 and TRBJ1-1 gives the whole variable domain DAMVIQNPRYQVTQFGKPVTLSCSQTLNHNVMYWYQQKSSQAPKLLFHYYDKDFNNEADTPDNFQSRRPNTSFCFLDIRSPGLGDTAMYLCATSIMNTEAFFGQGTRLTVV.

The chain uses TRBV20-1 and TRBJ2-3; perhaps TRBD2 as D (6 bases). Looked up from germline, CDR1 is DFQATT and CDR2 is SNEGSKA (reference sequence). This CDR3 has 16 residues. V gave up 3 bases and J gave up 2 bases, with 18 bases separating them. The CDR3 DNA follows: TGCAGTGCTAGGTCCCGGTTGCGGGGCTTCACAGATACGCAGTATTTT. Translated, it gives CSARSRLRGFTDTQYF.

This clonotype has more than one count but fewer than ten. Here the CDR3 DNA reads TGTGCCAGCAGTTCCGACAGGGAAGGGTATGAGCAGTTCTTC. Its protein product is CASSSDREGYEQFF. The chain recombines TRBV28 with TRBJ2-1; TRBD1 aligns across 7 bases. CDR1 is MDHEN and CDR2 is SYDVKM in the germline V gene. This CDR3 has 14 residues. The ends lost 4 bases at V and 8 bases at J; junction bases unmatched: 8.

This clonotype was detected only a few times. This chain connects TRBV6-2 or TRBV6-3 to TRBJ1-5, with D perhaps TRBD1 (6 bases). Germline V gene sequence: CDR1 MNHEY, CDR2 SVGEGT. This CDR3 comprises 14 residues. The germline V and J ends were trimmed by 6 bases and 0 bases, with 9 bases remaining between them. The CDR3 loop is CASRTGYSNQPQHF. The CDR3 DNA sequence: TGTGCCAGCAGGACAGGTTATAGCAATCAGCCCCAGCATTTT.

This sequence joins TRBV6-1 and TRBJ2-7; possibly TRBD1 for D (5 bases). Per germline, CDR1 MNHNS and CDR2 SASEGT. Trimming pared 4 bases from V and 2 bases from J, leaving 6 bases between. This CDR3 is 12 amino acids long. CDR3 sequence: CASSGRAYEQYF. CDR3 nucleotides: TGTGCCAGCAGTGGCAGGGCCTACGAGCAGTACTTC.

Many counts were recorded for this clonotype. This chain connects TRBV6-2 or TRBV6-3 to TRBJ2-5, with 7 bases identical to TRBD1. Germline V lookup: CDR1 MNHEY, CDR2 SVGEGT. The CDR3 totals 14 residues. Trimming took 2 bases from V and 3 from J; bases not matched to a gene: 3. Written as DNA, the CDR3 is TGTGCCAGCAGTTACAGGGACAGAAAAGAGACCCAGTACTTC. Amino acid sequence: CASSYRDRKETQYF.

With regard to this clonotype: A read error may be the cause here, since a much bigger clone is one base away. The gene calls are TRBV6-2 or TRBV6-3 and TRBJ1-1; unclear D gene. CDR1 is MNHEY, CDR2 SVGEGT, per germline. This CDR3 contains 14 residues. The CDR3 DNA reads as TGTGCCAGCAGTTACTCCCAGAGAACCACTAAAGCTTTCTTT. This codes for CASSYSQRTTKAFF.

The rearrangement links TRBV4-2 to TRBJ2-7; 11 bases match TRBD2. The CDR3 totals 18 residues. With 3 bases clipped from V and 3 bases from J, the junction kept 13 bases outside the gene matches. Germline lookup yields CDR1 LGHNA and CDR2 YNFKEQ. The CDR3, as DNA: TGTGCCAGCAGCCAGGATCCGGGACTAGCGGAATCACGCTACGAGCAGTACTTC. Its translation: CASSQDPGLAESRYEQYF.

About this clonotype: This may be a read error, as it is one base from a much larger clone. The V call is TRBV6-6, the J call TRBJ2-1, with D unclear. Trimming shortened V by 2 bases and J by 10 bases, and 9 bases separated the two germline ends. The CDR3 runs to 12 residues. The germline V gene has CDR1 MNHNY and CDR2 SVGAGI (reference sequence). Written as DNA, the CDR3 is TGTGCCAGCAGTTACAATACTACCGAGCAGTTCTTC. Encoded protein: CASSYNTTEQFF.

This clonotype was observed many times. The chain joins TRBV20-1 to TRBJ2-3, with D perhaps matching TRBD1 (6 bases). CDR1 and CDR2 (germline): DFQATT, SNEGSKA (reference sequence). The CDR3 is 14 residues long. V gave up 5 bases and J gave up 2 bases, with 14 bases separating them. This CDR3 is CSAPVGGLTDTQYF. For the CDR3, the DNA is TGCAGTGCTCCGGTTGGGGGCCTCACAGATACGCAGTATTTT.